The 7 T cell receptor beta chains listed next were all sequenced from one sample in a study of low-dose radiotherapy and immunotherapy resistance in tumors. Gene-specific TRAV and TRBV primers were used for first-strand cDNA, covering alpha and beta chains. A roughly 20-cycle PCR with a constant-region primer and V-primer adapter amplified TCRs. TCRdb independently ran MiXCR on the reads; one entry per CDR3 protein. Of roughly 10,000 distinct CDR3 sequences in the sample, 51% were seen once. The origin of the receptors is a human donor with advanced metastatic prostate, ovarian, gallbladder or colorectal cancer (not recorded which). This table probably holds off-target reads from a library built for another chain.

The chain combines TRBV5-1 with TRBJ1-2, with 7 nucleotides matching TRBD1. The CDR3 contains 17 residues. The germline gives CDR1 SGHRS, CDR2 YFSETQ. V was clipped by 0 bases and J by 7 bases; unmatched bases: 15. CDR3 protein: CASSLAAGQTTLTGYTF. In DNA form, the CDR3 reads TGCGCCAGCAGCTTGGCCGCGGGACAGACCACATTAACTGGCTACACCTTC.

The rearrangement links TRBV2 to TRBJ2-6, with 8 positions matching TRBD1. V lost 6 bases and J lost 14; bases outside the gene matches: 9. This CDR3 spans 13 amino acids. The germline CDR1 and CDR2 sequences are SNHLY and FYNNEI. CDR3 sequence reads: CASSRGTGGILTF. The CDR3 bases are TGTGCCAGCAGCCGAGGGACAGGAGGCATCCTGACTTTC.

The V and J genes are TRBV12-3 or TRBV12-4 and TRBJ2-1, with 10 bases that match TRBD2. With V trimmed by 5 bases and J by 0 bases, 4 bases remained unmatched. The CDR3 consists of 16 residues. The CDR3 bases are TGTGCCAGCAGTGCTAGCGGGGGTTTCTCCTACAATGAGCAGTTCTTC. Its translation is CASSASGGFSYNEQFF.

This clonotype was detected only a few times. The V and J genes are TRBV28 and TRBJ2-3; no clear D gene. This CDR3 region has 13 residues. V was cut by 3 bases and J by 3 bases, with 7 bases left in between. Germline V gene sequence: CDR1 MDHEN, CDR2 SYDVKM. The CDR3 sequence is CASSLGGTDTQYF. DNA of the CDR3: TGTGCCAGCAGTTTGGGTGGAACAGATACGCAGTATTTT.

There are a few counts of this clonotype. V usage is TRBV6-8 and J usage is TRBJ2-2; 11 bases agree with TRBD2. The germline V gene has CDR1 MNHGY and CDR2 SAAAGT. The CDR3 is made up of 15 amino acids. V shed 8 bases and J 6 bases; nucleotides not matched to a gene: 8. DNA for the CDR3: TGTGCCAGCGGACAGGGACTAGCGGTCTCCGGGGAGCTGTTTTTT. Its translation is CASGQGLAVSGELFF.

This rearrangement joins TRBV6-6 to TRBJ2-5; tentatively, D is TRBD2 (6 bases). The ends were cut back, 2 bases at V and 4 bases at J, with 11 bases in the middle. The CDR3 has 14 amino acids. Germline values: CDR1 MNHNY, CDR2 SVGAGI (reference sequence). The CDR3 region is CASSYPGGRETQYF. The CDR3 region has the DNA TGTGCCAGCAGTTACCCCGGAGGGAGAGAGACCCAGTACTTC.

The gene calls are TRBV28 and TRBJ2-1; a possible D gene is TRBD2 (6 bases). Germline V gives CDR1 MDHEN, CDR2 SYDVKM. The V gene lost 5 bases and the J gene lost 4 bases, with 15 bases spanning the gap. This CDR3 has 15 amino acids. The CDR3: CASSLTSLGYNEQFF. As DNA, the CDR3 is TGTGCCAGCAGTCTAACTAGCTTAGGGTACAATGAGCAGTTCTTC.